The 18 T cell receptor beta chains below all came from one sample that was sequenced in a study of cytomegalovirus exposure and HLA in healthy donors. With 60 Vbeta and 13 Jbeta primers, the PCR was carried out. Using immunoSEQ multiplex PCR, the repertoire was profiled, and TCRdb retains in-frame clones only, with some absent. Here the sample spans approximately 65,000 clones, approximately 64% being singletons. Input material: PBMCs. These receptors were collected from a man aged 35 to 55 in good health and CMV-seropositive.

Only one count was recorded for this clone. This chain uses TRBV6-1 with TRBJ2-3; the D gene is possibly TRBD2 (6 bases). Germline V lookup: CDR1 MNHNS, CDR2 SASEGT. Between the trimmed V and J ends, which lost 5 bases and 0 bases, there was a span of 9 bases. CDR3 length: 14 amino acids. The CDR3 region is CASSSGTSTDTQYF. CDR3 bases: TGTGCCAGCAGTTCTGGGACTAGCACAGATACGCAGTATTTT.

The chain employs TRBV27 and TRBJ2-5, with TRBD1 matching over 7 bases. The CDR3 has 15 amino acids. The trim removed 0 bases at V and 5 bases at J, leaving 6 bases unmatched. Germline V gene lookup returns CDR1 MNHEY and CDR2 SMNVEV (reference sequence). CDR3 region: CASSLSRQGGETQYF. CDR3 in DNA: TGTGCCAGCAGTTTATCCAGACAGGGCGGGGAGACCCAGTACTTC.

The J gene is TRBJ1-5, the V gene TRBV27; 9 nucleotides line up with TRBD1. CDR1 is MNHEY, CDR2 SMNVEV, per germline (reference sequence). The CDR3 consists of 15 residues. After removal of 5 bases from V and 5 bases from J, the junction contained 7 bases not matched to a gene. CDR3 protein: CASSALQGAHQPQHF. The CDR3 DNA sequence: TGTGCCAGCAGTGCCCTACAGGGGGCACATCAGCCCCAGCATTTT.

This chain connects TRBV5-8 to TRBJ2-5, with 7 bases matching TRBD2. The CDR3 consists of 17 residues. Per the germline V gene, CDR1 is SGHTS and CDR2 is YDEGEE. V shed 0 bases and J 2 bases; nucleotides not matched to a gene: 10. The CDR3 sequence: CASSLGGFHGGQETQYF. CDR3 bases: TGTGCCAGCAGCTTGGGTGGCTTTCACGGGGGGCAAGAGACCCAGTACTTC.

Worth noting for this clone: The junction differs from germline at one of its ends, possibly a read error. The rearrangement uses TRBV19 and TRBJ2-2, with D possibly being TRBD2 (6 bases). Per the germline V gene, CDR1 is LNHDA and CDR2 is SQIVND (reference sequence). This CDR3 is built from 14 residues. CDR3 in DNA: TGTGCCAGCAGTATCTTTTTAGGAGGGGGGGAGCTGTTTTTT. Translating gives CASSIFLGGGELFF.

V usage is TRBV6-1 and J usage is TRBJ2-7, with TRBD2 matching 10 bases. The CDR3 spans 15 residues. V lost 1 base to trimming and J lost 0 bases; unmatched junction nucleotides: 0. The V gene's germline CDR1 is MNHNS and CDR2 SASEGT. Here the CDR3 DNA reads TGTGCCAGCAGTGAAGGGACTAGCGGCTCCTACGAGCAGTACTTC. Protein product: CASSEGTSGSYEQYF.

The rearrangement uses TRBV30 and TRBJ1-1; TRBD1 matches 7 bases. CDR1 is GTSNPN and CDR2 is SVGIG in the germline V gene (reference sequence). The CDR3 covers 15 residues. J lost 1 base, V lost 4 bases, and 9 bases had no gene match. The CDR3 protein is CAWKVTGAGNTEAFF. For the CDR3, the DNA is TGTGCCTGGAAAGTCACAGGGGCGGGGAACACTGAAGCTTTCTTT. Supplemented by reference TRBV30 and TRBJ1-1, the full variable domain reads SQTIHQWPATLVQPVGSPLSLECTVEGTSNPNLYWYRQAAGRGLQLLFYSVGIGQISSEVPQNLSASRPQDRQFILSSKKLLLSDSGFYLCAWKVTGAGNTEAFFGQGTRLTVV.

The genes are TRBV30 and TRBJ1-2; D unresolved. The V end was cut by 2 bases, the J end by 2 bases, with 12 bases between. The CDR3 length is 14 residues. CDR1 and CDR2 from the germline V gene are GTSNPN and SVGIG (reference sequence). CDR3 residues: CAWSLPPANYGYTF. The DNA of the CDR3 is TGTGCCTGGAGTCTCCCTCCCGCGAACTATGGCTACACCTTC.

The chain uses TRBV27 and TRBJ2-7, with D unclear. This CDR3 region has 14 residues. Trimming stripped 0 bases from V and 6 bases from J, with 12 bases between. Germline V CDR1 and CDR2: MNHEY, SMNVEV (reference sequence). CDR3 nucleotide sequence: TGTGCCAGCAGTTTATCGGCCCTCCCCCTCGAGCAGTACTTC. Protein: CASSLSALPLEQYF.

The chain recombines TRBV13 with TRBJ1-1, with TRBD1 as a possible D gene (6 bases). The V gene lost 4 bases and the J gene lost 2 bases, with 17 bases spanning the gap. Germline V CDR1 and CDR2: PRHDT, FYEKMQ (reference sequence). This CDR3 is built from 16 residues. The CDR3: CASSSRRGQVNTEAFF. The CDR3 coding sequence is TGTGCCAGCAGCTCGAGACGGGGACAAGTTAACACTGAAGCTTTCTTT.

The chain carries TRBV25-1 and TRBJ2-5; TRBD1 matches 9 bases. CDR3 size: 15 residues. Losses at the gene ends were 3 bases for V and 5 bases for J; bases not matched to a gene: 7. The germline gives CDR1 MGHDK, CDR2 SYGVNS. The CDR3, as DNA: TGTGCCAGCAGTGATTCGGGACAGGGAGGGGAGACCCAGTACTTC. Its translation is CASSDSGQGGETQYF.

The chain combines TRBV6-6 with TRBJ1-5; TRBD1 matches 8 bases. V was clipped by 6 bases and J by 7 bases; unmatched bases: 8. CDR3 size: 14 residues. Germline CDR1 reads MNHNY; CDR2 reads SVGAGI (reference sequence). CDR3 DNA sequence: TGTGCCAGCAGCCAGGGACAGGTGGGACAGCCCCAGCATTTT. This encodes CASSQGQVGQPQHF.

The V call is TRBV5-1, the J call TRBJ2-1; no clear D gene. The germline gives CDR1 SGHRS, CDR2 YFSETQ. Trimming took off 1 base at V and 3 bases at J, with 11 bases between the two ends. This CDR3 is 15 amino acids long. CDR3 region: CASSLSQARYNEQFF. As DNA, the CDR3 is TGCGCCAGCAGCTTGTCCCAGGCCCGCTACAATGAGCAGTTCTTC.

In this sample, this clone turned up a few times. The chain recombines TRBV12-5 with TRBJ1-3; possibly TRBD1 for D (6 bases). The V end was cut by 4 bases, the J end by 7 bases, with 17 bases between. The CDR3 is 15 residues long. Germline CDR1 and CDR2: LGHNT and FRNRAP. The CDR3 loop is CASGWGGRFGNTIYF. CDR3 nucleotide sequence: TGTGCTAGTGGTTGGGGGGGGCGATTTGGGAACACCATATATTTT. Using reference TRBV12-5 and TRBJ1-3 for the parts outside the CDR3, the full variable domain is DARVTQTPRHKVTEMGQEVTMRCQPILGHNTVFWYRQTMMQGLELLAYFRNRAPLDDSGMPKDRFSAEMPDATLATLKIQPSEPRDSAVYFCASGWGGRFGNTIYFGEGSWLTVV.

This clone turned up a few times. The rearrangement joins TRBV27 to TRBJ1-2, with D maybe TRBD1 (6 bases). There are 14 residues in the CDR3. The V end lost 2 bases, the J end lost 4 bases, and 11 bases lay between the germline ends. The germline V gene has CDR1 MNHEY and CDR2 SMNVEV (reference sequence). The CDR3 bases are TGTGCCAGCAGTTTAAACAGGGTGGGCTATGGCTACACCTTC. Residues: CASSLNRVGYGYTF.

V usage is TRBV11-2 and J usage is TRBJ2-5, with 8 bases matching TRBD1. With the DNA end fitting TRBJ2-7 better, the J assignment may be wrong. Germline CDR1 is SGHAT and CDR2 is FQNNGV. This CDR3 comprises 15 residues. CDR3 amino acids: CASSLFSTGGYEQYF. The DNA for the CDR3 is TGTGCCAGCAGCTTATTCTCTACAGGGGGCTACGAGCAGTACTTC.

The V and J genes are TRBV7-9 and TRBJ2-7; TRBD2 matches 10 bases. V was pared by 4 bases and J by 4 bases, with 7 bases of the junction left unmatched. CDR1 is SEHNR, CDR2 FQNEAQ, per germline (reference sequence). CDR3 length equals 15 residues. CDR3 in amino acids: CASSSRTSGMYEQYF. DNA of the CDR3: TGTGCCAGCAGCTCTCGGACTAGCGGAATGTACGAGCAGTACTTC.

Regarding this clone: Other DNA variants within this sample encode the same CDR3. The chain combines TRBV5-5 with TRBJ2-1; 9 bases line up with TRBD2. J was trimmed by 0 bases and V by 0 bases; bases with no gene match: 4. Germline V gives CDR1 SGHKS, CDR2 YYEKEE (reference sequence). The CDR3 runs 17 residues. CDR3 sequence reads: CASSLVGSGGSYNEQFF. In nucleotides, the CDR3 is TGTGCCAGCAGCTTGGTGGGTAGCGGGGGCTCCTACAATGAGCAGTTCTTC.